Below, 18 T cell receptor beta chains from the same sample are listed, as sequenced in a study of cytomegalovirus exposure and HLA in healthy donors. Use of 60 Vbeta and 13 Jbeta primers characterized the PCR. The protocol was immunoSEQ multiplex PCR, while the TCRdb copy is restricted to in-frame clones and leaves out a portion. The repertoire holds about 95,000 clones, with roughly 80% as singletons. The source material was PBMCs. Receptors were obtained from a man younger than 45 in good health and CMV-seropositive.

The table lists this clone with a count of one. The genes are TRBV7-9 and TRBJ2-5, with 14 bases identical to TRBD2. Germline loops: CDR1 SEHNR, CDR2 FQNEAQ (reference sequence). The CDR3 covers 16 residues. V lost 3 bases and J lost 5; bases outside the gene matches: 5. The CDR3 sequence is CASSLGLAGDSETQYF. CDR3 nucleotide sequence: TGTGCCAGCAGCTTGGGACTAGCGGGAGATTCGGAGACCCAGTACTTC.

This chain joins TRBV7-2 and TRBJ2-1; TRBD2 aligns across 8 bases. Trimming removed 0 bases from V and 2 bases from J; junction bases left unmatched: 3. Germline V gene data show CDR1 as SGHTA and CDR2 as FQGNSA. The CDR3 covers 16 residues. The chain's CDR3 is CASSLAAGGTYNEQFF. The CDR3 DNA is TGTGCCAGCAGCTTAGCGGCGGGAGGCACCTACAATGAGCAGTTCTTC.

This clone was seen only once. The chain combines TRBV2 with TRBJ2-7; TRBD1 might be the D (5 bases). The CDR3 is 13 residues long. V lost 9 bases and J lost 2, with 14 bases in between. Per germline, CDR1 SNHLY and CDR2 FYNNEI. In DNA, the CDR3 is TGTGCCAGTTTCAGGGATCCTACCTACGAGCAGTACTTC. Translation: CASFRDPTYEQYF.

The chain joins TRBV19 to TRBJ1-5, with D tentatively TRBD1 (5 bases). V dropped 0 bases and J dropped 2 bases, with 11 bases sitting between them. CDR3 length equals 16 residues. Germline V CDR1 and CDR2: LNHDA, SQIVND (reference sequence). The CDR3 spells CASSIEVGAGNQPQHF. DNA of the CDR3: TGTGCCAGTAGTATAGAGGTAGGGGCTGGCAATCAGCCCCAGCATTTT. Full variable domain (outside the CDR3, taken from reference TRBV19 and TRBJ1-5): DGGITQSPKYLFRKEGQNVTLSCEQNLNHDAMYWYRQDPGQGLRLIYYSQIVNDFQKGDIAEGYSVSREKKESFPLTVTSAQKNPTAFYLCASSIEVGAGNQPQHFGDGTRLSIL.

The chain carries TRBV28 and TRBJ2-5; TRBD2 might be the D (5 bases). The CDR3 is 13 residues long. V lost 2 bases and J 5 bases, leaving 9 bases between the germline ends. Germline values: CDR1 MDHEN, CDR2 SYDVKM. The CDR3 here is CASSLASRETQYF. CDR3 sequence (DNA): TGTGCCAGCAGTTTAGCTAGCCGCGAGACCCAGTACTTC. Using reference TRBV28 and TRBJ2-5 for the parts outside the CDR3, the full variable domain is DVKVTQSSRYLVKRTGEKVFLECVQDMDHENMFWYRQDPGLGLRLIYFSYDVKMKEKGDIPEGYSVSREKKERFSLILESASTNQTSMYLCASSLASRETQYFGPGTRLLVL.

V and J are TRBV9 and TRBJ2-7; the match to TRBD1 covers 10 bases. The CDR3 consists of 17 residues. Germline assignment: CDR1 SGDLS and CDR2 YYNGEE. V gave up 4 bases and J gave up 2 bases; unmatched junction bases: 12. DNA for the CDR3: TGTGCCAGCAGCCCCCGGGGGGGGACAGGGGTTACCTACGAGCAGTACTTC. It encodes CASSPRGGTGVTYEQYF.

The chain has TRBV5-4 and TRBJ1-3; 9 bases agree with TRBD1. CDR1 and CDR2 from the germline V gene are SGHNT and YYREEE (reference sequence). V lost 5 bases, J lost 4 bases, and 4 bases stayed unmatched. The CDR3 length is 14 residues. The CDR3 DNA reads as TGTGCCAGCAGAGGACAGGGGAGCGGAAACACCATATATTTT. Amino acids: CASRGQGSGNTIYF.

The chain joins TRBV11-2 to TRBJ1-2; TRBD1 is a possible D gene (5 bases). CDR3 length: 14 residues. V dropped 5 bases and J dropped 2 bases, with 12 bases sitting between them. The germline V gene has CDR1 SGHAT and CDR2 FQNNGV. This chain's CDR3 is CASSQDGANYGYTF. DNA of the CDR3: TGTGCCAGCAGCCAGGATGGGGCGAACTATGGCTACACCTTC.

The chain combines TRBV5-4 with TRBJ1-3; D is ambiguous. Germline V lookup: CDR1 SGHNT, CDR2 YYREEE (reference sequence). Trimming cost V 0 bases and J 0 bases, with 10 bases left between them. This CDR3 spans 16 amino acids. The DNA of the CDR3 is TGTGCCAGCAGCTTGGCCTTAGGGAGCTCTGGAAACACCATATATTTT. Protein sequence: CASSLALGSSGNTIYF. Variable domain in full (rest from reference TRBV5-4 and TRBJ1-3): ETGVTQSPTHLIKTRGQQVTLRCSSQSGHNTVSWYQQALGQGPQFIFQYYREEENGRGNFPPRFSGLQFPNYSSELNVNALELDDSALYLCASSLALGSSGNTIYFGEGSWLTVV.

The chain combines TRBV30 with TRBJ1-4; TRBD1 is a possible D gene (6 bases). V was trimmed by 2 bases and J by 7 bases, leaving 20 bases between them. Germline-derived CDR1 and CDR2 are GTSNPN and SVGIG (reference sequence). The CDR3 is made up of 16 amino acids. The CDR3 spells CAWSTTPRRGVEKLFF. The CDR3 nucleotides read TGTGCCTGGAGTACTACCCCCCGCAGGGGAGTTGAAAAACTGTTTTTT.

This rearrangement joins TRBV4-3 to TRBJ2-2; 10 bases agree with TRBD2. V gave up 0 bases and J gave up 6 bases; unmatched junction bases: 4. CDR1 is LGHNA and CDR2 is YSLEER in the germline V gene. The CDR3 loop spans 16 amino acids. CDR3: CASSQDIAGGSGELFF. CDR3 DNA sequence: TGCGCCAGCAGCCAAGATATAGCGGGAGGTTCCGGGGAGCTGTTTTTT.

The V call is TRBV11-3, the J call TRBJ2-2, with D maybe TRBD2 (5 bases). Looked up from germline, CDR1 is SGHNT and CDR2 is YENEEA. This CDR3 is 16 amino acids long. V was trimmed by 5 bases and J by 1 base, leaving 14 bases between them. For the CDR3, the DNA is TGTGCCAGCAGCCAAGGGAGACTCCAGAACACCGGGGAGCTGTTTTTT. Its protein product is CASSQGRLQNTGELFF.

The J gene is TRBJ2-5, the V gene TRBV11-2; 7 nucleotides match TRBD1. The J call may be mistaken, given a closer DNA end match to TRBJ2-7. Looked up from germline, CDR1 is SGHAT and CDR2 is FQNNGV. The CDR3 has 13 residues. CDR3 loop: CASSRDRLYEQYF. The CDR3 bases are TGTGCCAGCAGCCGGGACAGACTCTACGAGCAGTACTTC.

The V call is TRBV5-1, the J call TRBJ2-1, with D uncertain. Trimming took off 4 bases at V and 7 bases at J, with 21 bases between the two ends. Germline assignment: CDR1 SGHRS and CDR2 YFSETQ. The CDR3 totals 16 residues. The DNA for the CDR3 is TGCGCCAGCAGCCTCTCTCTAGAACTTTTGAAGAATGAGCAGTTCTTC. Translating gives CASSLSLELLKNEQFF.

The rearrangement uses TRBV6-1 and TRBJ2-3; 14 bases map to TRBD2. Germline CDR1 reads MNHNS; CDR2 reads SASEGT. J lost 6 bases, V lost 9 bases, and 2 bases had no gene match. This CDR3 is built from 13 residues. CDR3 region: CASRLAGGDTQYF. The CDR3 DNA sequence: TGTGCCAGTAGACTAGCGGGAGGGGATACGCAGTATTTT.

The V call is TRBV6-1, the J call TRBJ2-1; TRBD2 matches at 11 bases. The V gene's germline CDR1 is MNHNS and CDR2 SASEGT. CDR3 length: 14 amino acids. Trimming removed 5 bases from V and 6 bases from J; junction bases left unmatched: 3. CDR3 region: CASSPGLAANEQFF. CDR3 sequence (DNA): TGTGCCAGCAGTCCGGGACTAGCGGCCAATGAGCAGTTCTTC.

V usage is TRBV29-1 and J usage is TRBJ2-5; the match to TRBD1 covers 8 bases. Germline CDR1 and CDR2: SQVTM and ANQGSEA. V shed 4 bases and J 5 bases; nucleotides not matched to a gene: 6. The CDR3 runs to 13 residues. The CDR3 bases are TGCAGCGTTGTTCAGGGGGCGGGGGAGACCCAGTACTTC. This translates into CSVVQGAGETQYF.

This chain connects TRBV28 to TRBJ1-4; D is perhaps TRBD1 (6 bases). Germline V CDR1 and CDR2: MDHEN, SYDVKM. The CDR3 totals 15 residues. The germline V and J ends were trimmed by 3 bases and 5 bases, with 13 bases remaining between them. CDR3 amino acids: CASSLRAGANEKLFF. Written as DNA, the CDR3 is TGTGCCAGCAGTTTGAGGGCAGGGGCCAATGAAAAACTGTTTTTT.